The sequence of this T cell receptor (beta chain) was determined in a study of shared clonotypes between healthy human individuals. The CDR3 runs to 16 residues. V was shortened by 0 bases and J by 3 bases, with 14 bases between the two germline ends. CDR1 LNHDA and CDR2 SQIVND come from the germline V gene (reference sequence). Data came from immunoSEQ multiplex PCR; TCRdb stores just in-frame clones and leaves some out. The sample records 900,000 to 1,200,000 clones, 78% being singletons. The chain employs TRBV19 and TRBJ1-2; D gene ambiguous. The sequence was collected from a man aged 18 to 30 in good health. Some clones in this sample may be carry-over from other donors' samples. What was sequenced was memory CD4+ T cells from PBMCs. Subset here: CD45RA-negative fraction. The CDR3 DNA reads TGTGCCAGTAGTATAGATGATGGCAGCACTCACTATGGCTACACCTTC. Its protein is CASSIDDGSTHYGYTF. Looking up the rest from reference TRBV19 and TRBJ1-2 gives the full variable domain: DGGITQSPKYLFRKEGQNVTLSCEQNLNHDAMYWYRQDPGQGLRLIYYSQIVNDFQKGDIAEGYSVSREKKESFPLTVTSAQKNPTAFYLCASSIDDGSTHYGYTFGSGTRLTVV.